The present entry profiles one T cell receptor (beta chain) with its context. Its specific antigen is unknown. It has no much larger one-base neighbor in the sample; base qualities were not kept. Trimming costs V 2 bases and J 1 base, and their ends lie 12 bases apart. According to the germline V gene, CDR1 reads SGHAT and CDR2 reads FQNNGV. Spanning cysteine to phenylalanine, the CDR3 consists of 15 amino acids. Only the CDR3 DNA stays, 45 bases, in frame from base 1. This entry comes from a study of OX40 agonist ivuxolimab in advanced cancers. Regarding the research as a whole: The costimulatory receptor OX40 (CD134) was targeted by ivuxolimab, a fully human IgG2 agonistic monoclonal antibody. Prior anti-PD-1, anti-PD-L1 or anti-CTLA-4 therapy was permitted, and approximately 41% of dose-escalation patients had received checkpoint inhibitors. A male proportion of roughly 80% and a mean age of roughly 58 years, ranging from about 23 to 90, were recorded for the dose-escalation cohort. Of the roughly 51 patients in dose escalation, 19 had hepatocellular carcinoma, around 15 had melanoma, 9 had renal cell carcinoma and 9 had head and neck cancer. Three dose-escalation patients achieved partial responses, one with hepatocellular carcinoma and two with cutaneous melanoma. Intravenous ivuxolimab was administered to patients every 2 weeks at six dose levels: 0.01, 0.1, 0.3, 1.5, 3 and 10 mg/kg. The monotherapy dose-escalation portion (N ≈ 55 patients) of the phase I ivuxolimab trial is reported in the paper. The purpose of peripheral TCRbeta sequencing was to test whether ivuxolimab changed TCR sequence diversity and led to clonal T-cell expansion.

Genomic DNA was extracted from sorted cells for sequencing of the TCRbeta CDR3 region. The immunoSEQ Assay was used to sequence the TCRbeta CDR3 regions. In TCRdb, the immuneACCESS table is reduced to in-frame sequences with V and J assigned. These tables do not hold every clone; where another copy was compared, an unresolved V gene accounts for under half, and the others remain unexplained. This sample holds more than 13,000 clones; more than 75% were observed only once. The ten top clones hold under 70% of the sample. The trial excluded patients who had a history of autoimmune disease or were on systemic immunosuppression. In every dose cohort, peripheral blood was drawn for TCR sequencing at baseline, cycle 4 day 1, and cycle 7 day 1. The samples were taken from a phase I, first-in-human, multicenter, open-label dose-escalation trial of ivuxolimab. The trial enrolled adults with locally advanced or metastatic head and neck squamous cell, hepatocellular, melanoma or renal cell carcinoma. Before TCR sequencing, CD4+ T cells and CD8+ T cells were sorted from peripheral blood as separate populations.

The investigation overall reported the following: In the 0.1-3.0 mg/kg groups, partial responders were among the patients with the lowest normalized peripheral clonal expansion, particularly in CD8+ T cells. After ivuxolimab, more expanded clones were found on average in CD8+ T cells than in CD4+ T cells. The antigen specificity of the peripheral T cells that underwent clonal expansion was not determined. Low levels of normalized T-cell clonal expansion were also seen in some patients who did not respond. At doses of 0.1 to 3.0 mg/kg, clonal expansion of both CD4+ and CD8+ blood T cells was observed from baseline to week 6.

This TCR was recovered from an adult with an advanced solid tumor such as melanoma, head and neck, liver or kidney cancer. This sample comprised CD4+ or CD8+ T cells sorted from blood, obtained in a trial of the OX40 agonist ivuxolimab. In this chain, TRBV11-2 is recombined with TRBJ2-7; TRBD2 is possibly the D segment (5 matching bases). The CDR3 protein: CASSLSNEGSYEQYF. DNA sequence: TGTGCCAGCAGCTTATCCAACGAGGGTTCCTACGAGCAGTACTTC.